The rows below give T cell receptor beta chains drawn from one sample of a study of blood T cell repertoires in COVID-19. The method was immunoSEQ multiplex PCR; TCRdb's version includes in-frame clones alone and lacks a portion of them. The repertoire holds under 300,000 clones, with around nine tenths as singletons. The sequenced sample was peripheral blood. These receptors all stem from a woman between 65 and 79 years old with active or convalescent COVID-19. CDR3s include the opening cysteine and the closing phenylalanine or tryptophan. D genes are given only for firm matches. A row's size may be missing; if present it is once, few, many or a size class.

>.|.|TRBJ1-2|TRBV19
CASSILGGQTNYGYTF
TGTGCCAGTAGTATATTGGGTGGGCAAACCAACTATGGCTACACCTTC
>.|.|TRBJ1-1|TRBV5-1
CASSFLGGDTEAFF
TGCGCCAGCAGCTTTTTAGGAGGGGACACTGAAGCTTTCTTT
>.|.|TRBJ1-3|TRBV5-1
CASSLSGSGNTIYF
TGCGCCAGCAGCTTGTCCGGCTCTGGAAACACCATATATTTT
>.|.|TRBJ1-1|TRBV7-2
CASSYGYTEAFF
TGTGCCAGCAGCTACGGGTACACTGAAGCTTTCTTT
>.|.|TRBJ2-5|TRBV6-5
CASRRTAQETQYF
TGTGCCAGCAGGAGGACAGCCCAAGAGACCCAGTACTTC
>once|TRBD2|TRBJ2-2|TRBV7-2
CASSSGTSGGLNTGELFF
TGTGCCAGCAGCTCCGGGACTAGCGGGGGCCTGAACACCGGGGAGCTGTTTTTT
>.|TRBD2|TRBJ2-1|TRBV6-4
CASSGLAGNNEQFF
TGTGCCAGCAGTGGGTTAGCGGGGAACAATGAGCAGTTCTTC
>.|TRBD1|TRBJ2-3|TRBV5-1
CASSRNPGTGEFNTQYF
TGCGCCAGCAGCCGCAACCCCGGGACAGGGGAGTTTAATACGCAGTATTTT
>.|.|TRBJ2-3|TRBV6-7
CASSYSVSGTDTQYF
TGTGCCAGCAGTTACTCAGTAAGCGGGACAGATACGCAGTATTTT
>.|.|TRBJ1-3|TRBV5-1
CASSSRTPTGNTIYF
TGCGCCAGCAGCTCGAGGACACCCACTGGAAACACCATATATTTT
>.|.|TRBJ2-7|TRBV6-5
CASSLRDSYEQYF
TGTGCCAGCAGCCTCAGGGACTCCTACGAGCAGTACTTC
>.|.|TRBJ2-3|TRBV5-6
CASSLLSTDTQYF
TGTGCCAGCAGTCTCCTTTCCACAGATACGCAGTATTTT
>.|.|TRBJ2-5|TRBV5-3
CARSCIWEQETQYF
TGTGCCAGAAGCTGCATTTGGGAGCAAGAGACCCAGTACTTC
>once|.|TRBJ2-1|TRBV4-3
CASSQDTEGRSYNEQFF
TGCGCCAGCAGCCAAGATACTGAGGGGAGGTCCTACAATGAGCAGTTCTTC
>.|TRBD1|TRBJ1-1|TRBV4-1
CASSPPDRVNTEAFF
TGCGCCAGCAGCCCCCCGGACAGGGTGAACACTGAAGCTTTCTTT
>.|TRBD1|TRBJ1-4|TRBV27
CASSFGQANEKLFF
TGTGCCAGCAGCTTCGGACAGGCTAATGAAAAACTGTTTTTT
>.|.|TRBJ2-3|TRBV7-8
CASSLTADTQYF
TGTGCCAGCAGCTTAACGGCAGATACGCAGTATTTT
>once|TRBD1|TRBJ1-2|TRBV5-4
CASSARTGGAPNGYTF
TGTGCCAGCAGCGCACGAACAGGGGGCGCGCCTAATGGCTACACCTTC
>.|.|TRBJ1-3|TRBV29-1
CSARGGGNTIYF
TGCAGCGCCAGGGGTGGTGGAAACACCATATATTTT
>.|.|TRBJ1-4|TRBV6-5
CASSQGITNEKLFF
TGTGCCAGCAGTCAGGGGATAACTAATGAAAAACTGTTTTTT
>few|.|TRBJ1-2|TRBV18
CASSPPRGAGVYGYTF
TGTGCCAGCTCACCACCAAGAGGAGCGGGGGTTTATGGCTACACCTTC
>.|TRBD1|TRBJ1-2|TRBV7-9
CASSPGQGSGYTF
TGTGCCAGCAGCCCAGGACAGGGTTCAGGCTACACCTTC
>.|.|TRBJ1-2|TRBV6-5
CASSSRRGGYTF
TGTGCCAGCAGTTCGAGACGGGGTGGCTACACCTTC
>once|TRBD2|TRBJ2-1|TRBV9
CASSVDLSGGGSYNEQFF
TGTGCCAGCAGCGTAGACCTCAGCGGGGGGGGTTCCTACAATGAGCAGTTCTTC
>once|.|TRBJ1-2|TRBV14
CASSSSLNYGYTF
TGTGCCAGCAGCTCGAGCTTAAACTATGGCTACACCTTC
>.|.|TRBJ1-6|TRBV11-2
CASSFNSWNSPLHF
TGTGCCAGCAGTTTTAACAGCTGGAACTCACCCCTCCACTTT
>.|.|TRBJ2-4|TRBV3-1/TRBV3-2
CASSQPDKTKNIQYF
TGTGCCAGCAGCCAACCGGACAAGACCAAAAACATTCAGTACTTC
>few|.|TRBJ2-2|TRBV15
CATSRDQYTGELFF
TGTGCCACCAGCAGAGATCAGTACACCGGGGAGCTGTTTTTT
>.|.|TRBJ1-3|TRBV11-2
CASSLALFGRGNTIYF
TGTGCCAGCAGCTTAGCCCTCTTTGGCCGCGGAAACACCATATATTTT
>.|.|TRBJ2-2|TRBV21-1
CASSKEGAGNTGELFF
TGTGCCAGCAGCAAAGAAGGGGCAGGGAACACCGGGGAGCTGTTTTTT
>.|TRBD1|TRBJ1-1|TRBV5-1
CASSFGQANTEAFF
TGCGCCAGCAGCTTTGGACAGGCTAACACTGAAGCTTTCTTT
>.|TRBD1|TRBJ2-1|TRBV4-2
CASSVPGQGAVEQFF
TGTGCCAGCAGCGTACCGGGACAGGGGGCGGTTGAGCAGTTCTTC
>.|.|TRBJ2-3|TRBV4-3
CASSQAGYGDTQYF
TGCGCCAGCAGCCAAGCGGGATATGGGGATACGCAGTATTTT
>.|.|TRBJ1-5|TRBV24-1
CATSDQNQPQHF
TGTGCCACCAGTGACCAAAATCAGCCCCAGCATTTT
>.|.|TRBJ1-2|TRBV4-3
CASSQEGRVGYTF
TGCGCCAGCAGCCAGGAAGGGCGGGTAGGCTACACCTTC
>.|.|TRBJ1-2|TRBV12-5
CASALDRYGYTF
TGTGCTAGTGCCCTCGACAGGTATGGCTACACCTTC
>.|.|TRBJ1-2|TRBV29-1
CSVEERGGGYTF
TGCAGCGTTGAAGAAAGGGGAGGTGGCTACACCTTC
>.|TRBD2|TRBJ2-2|TRBV9
CASSPLPRGGGELFF
TGTGCCAGCAGCCCCCTGCCCCGGGGGGGCGGGGAGCTGTTTTTT
>.|.|TRBJ2-1|TRBV24-1
CATSDPDSASYNEQFF
TGTGCCACCAGTGACCCCGACAGCGCATCCTACAATGAGCAGTTCTTC
>.|TRBD2|TRBJ2-1|TRBV27
CASKRAGGRNEQFF
TGTGCCAGCAAGAGGGCGGGGGGGAGAAATGAGCAGTTCTTC
>.|.|TRBJ1-4|TRBV19
CASNLGATNEKLFF
TGTGCCAGCAACTTAGGGGCAACTAATGAAAAACTGTTTTTT
>.|.|TRBJ1-3|TRBV6-1
CASSGLSGNTIYF
TGTGCCAGCAGTGGTCTGTCTGGAAACACCATATATTTT
>.|.|TRBJ2-1|TRBV9
CASSVAELIISYNEQFF
TGTGCCAGCAGCGTAGCCGAGCTCATAATCTCCTACAATGAGCAGTTCTTC
>.|.|TRBJ1-2|TRBV7-9
CASSLEGGSNYGYTF
TGTGCCAGCAGCTTGGAGGGGGGGAGTAACTATGGCTACACCTTC
>few|.|TRBJ2-5|TRBV7-3
CASSLNGLETQYF
TGTGCCAGCAGCTTAAACGGTTTGGAGACCCAGTACTTC
>.|TRBD1|TRBJ1-2|TRBV5-1
CASSLSGQGQYGYTF
TGCGCCAGCAGCTTATCCGGACAGGGACAGTATGGCTACACCTTC
>.|.|TRBJ1-5|TRBV7-9
CASSSQNFPQHF
TGTGCCAGCAGCTCCCAGAATTTCCCCCAGCATTTT
>.|TRBD2|TRBJ2-2|TRBV29-1
CSVAPGGPNGELFF
TGCAGCGTTGCGCCGGGGGGGCCCAACGGGGAGCTGTTTTTT
>.|.|TRBJ1-1|TRBV7-2
CASSLGVGANMNTEAFF
TGTGCCAGCAGCTTAGGCGTGGGGGCTAACATGAACACTGAAGCTTTCTTT
>.|TRBD2|TRBJ2-1|TRBV7-8
CASSPTSGVRDEQFF
TGTGCCAGCAGCCCGACTAGCGGGGTCAGGGATGAGCAGTTCTTC
>.|.|TRBJ1-2|TRBV10-3
CAILSRTNGYTF
TGTGCCATCCTGTCACGGACAAATGGCTACACCTTC
>.|.|TRBJ1-6|TRBV9
CASSVGLMRDSPLHF
TGTGCCAGCAGCGTAGGTCTTATGAGGGATTCACCCCTCCACTTT
>.|TRBD2|TRBJ2-1|TRBV27
CASRPPGTSGRSEQFF
TGTGCCAGCAGACCACCTGGGACTAGCGGGAGGTCGGAGCAGTTCTTC
>.|.|TRBJ1-1|TRBV29-1
CSVEELLNTEAFF
TGCAGCGTTGAGGAGCTCCTGAACACTGAAGCTTTCTTT